The entry below gives a single T cell receptor (beta chain) sequence along with its context. Its target is not known. The CDR3 has 12 residues. CDR1 is SGHVS, CDR2 FNYEAQ, per germline. The germline V and J ends were trimmed by 4 bases and 14 bases, with 12 bases remaining between them. This sample was taken from a study of cytomegalovirus exposure and HLA in healthy donors. It was with 60 Vbeta and 13 Jbeta primers that the PCR ran. The protocol was immunoSEQ multiplex PCR, while the TCRdb copy is restricted to in-frame clones and leaves out a portion. The table includes about 110,000 clones, just under 80% detected once. Findings and limits, study-wide: The majority of CMV-associated TCR beta chains were reported as apparently HLA-restricted in a later analysis. The study recorded about 150 TCR beta chains that were cytomegalovirus-associated. Most observed TCR sequences were rare, whereas some public TCRs were detected in many donors.

This chain connects TRBV7-6 to TRBJ1-6; D call uncertain. This clonotype was sampled from a man aged 25-45 years in good health and CMV-seronegative. Sequencing was performed on PBMCs. CDR3 DNA sequence: TGTGCCAGCAGCTCCCTTCTCGGGACCCTCCACTTT. Residues: CASSSLLGTLHF.